Listed here is a single T cell receptor beta chain. Participants were placed into cohorts based on the clinical history they reported. This entry belongs to a study of blood T cell repertoires in COVID-19. Overall study context: Sample material is recorded as cDNA or gDNA derived from T cells, B-cell-depleted T cells, or PBMCs.

CDR1 MNHEY and CDR2 SVGAGI come from the germline V gene. The length of the CDR3 is 14 residues. The V and J ends lost 6 bases and 0 bases respectively, with 8 bases between them. This table comes from immunoSEQ multiplex PCR, and its TCRdb copy is limited to in-frame clones, with some not included. The data contain 300,000 to 350,000 clones, around 90% of them singletons. The chain is built from TRBV6-5 and TRBJ2-2, with a possible D match to TRBD1 (5 bases). Sequencing was carried out using PBMCs or T cells enriched from blood (not recorded which). The TCR was taken from a young woman with acute COVID-19. In DNA form, the CDR3 reads TGTGCCAGCAGCCCGACAGCGAACACCGGGGAGCTGTTTTTT. Residues: CASSPTANTGELFF.